The following is a T cell receptor beta chain sequence with its context. This sample was taken from a study of blood T cell repertoires in COVID-19. Across the study: Material from acute and convalescent COVID-19 was sourced from the United States, Italy and Spain. PBMCs, B-cell-depleted T cells, or T cells provided the cDNA or gDNA that made up the material.

Profiling relied on immunoSEQ multiplex PCR, and the TCRdb table lists in-frame clones only, not all of them. The repertoire has roughly 68,000 clones, around 74% of them found once; the top ten carry under 15%. This CDR3 region has 9 residues. Germline V lookup: CDR1 SGHNT, CDR2 YYREEE (reference sequence). V lost 10 bases and J 8 bases, leaving 9 bases between the germline ends. Sequencing input: peripheral blood. This chain connects TRBV5-4 to TRBJ1-2, with unresolved D. The clonotype originates from a man aged 60 to 75 with COVID-19, enrolled during active disease. CDR3 coding DNA: TGTGCCCCAGCGATGGGCTACACCTTC. Amino acid sequence: CAPAMGYTF.